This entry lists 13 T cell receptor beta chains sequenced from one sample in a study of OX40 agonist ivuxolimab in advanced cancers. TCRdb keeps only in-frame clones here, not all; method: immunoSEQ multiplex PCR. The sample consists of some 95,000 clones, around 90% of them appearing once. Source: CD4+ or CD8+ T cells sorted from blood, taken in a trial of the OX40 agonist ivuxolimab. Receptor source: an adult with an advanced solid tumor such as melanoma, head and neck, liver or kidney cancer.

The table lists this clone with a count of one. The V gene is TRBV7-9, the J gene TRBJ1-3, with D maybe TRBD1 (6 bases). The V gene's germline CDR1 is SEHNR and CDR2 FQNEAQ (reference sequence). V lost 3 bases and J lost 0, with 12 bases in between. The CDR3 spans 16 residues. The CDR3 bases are TGTGCCAGCAGCTTTGACAGGCCAAGCTCTGGAAACACCATATATTTT. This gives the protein CASSFDRPSSGNTIYF.

The DNA of the CDR3 is TGTGCCAGCAGTTACTCGCTAGGAGGCAATCAGCCCCAGCATTTT. Translating gives CASSYSLGGNQPQHF. V is TRBV28 and J is TRBJ1-5, with D unresolved. CDR1 and CDR2 (germline): MDHEN, SYDVKM. Trimming pared 4 bases from V and 2 bases from J, leaving 12 bases between. The CDR3 totals 15 residues.

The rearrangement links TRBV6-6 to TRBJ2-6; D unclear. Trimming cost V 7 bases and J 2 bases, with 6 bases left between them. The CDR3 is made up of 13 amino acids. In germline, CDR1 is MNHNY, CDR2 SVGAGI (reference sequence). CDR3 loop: CASTVPGANVLTF. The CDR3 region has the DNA TGTGCCAGCACGGTCCCTGGGGCCAACGTCCTGACTTTC.

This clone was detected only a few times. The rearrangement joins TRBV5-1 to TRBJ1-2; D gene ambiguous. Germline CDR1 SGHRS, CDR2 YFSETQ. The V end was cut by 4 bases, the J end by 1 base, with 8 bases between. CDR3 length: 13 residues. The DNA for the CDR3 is TGCGCCAGCAGCCAGGACGATAACTATGGCTACACCTTC. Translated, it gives CASSQDDNYGYTF.

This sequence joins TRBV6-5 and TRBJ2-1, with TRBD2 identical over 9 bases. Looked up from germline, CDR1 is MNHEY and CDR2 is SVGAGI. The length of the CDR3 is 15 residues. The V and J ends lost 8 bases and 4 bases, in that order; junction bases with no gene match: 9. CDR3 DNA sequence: TGTGCCAGCGGGCTCAAACTAGCGGGTTACAATGAGCAGTTCTTC. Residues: CASGLKLAGYNEQFF.

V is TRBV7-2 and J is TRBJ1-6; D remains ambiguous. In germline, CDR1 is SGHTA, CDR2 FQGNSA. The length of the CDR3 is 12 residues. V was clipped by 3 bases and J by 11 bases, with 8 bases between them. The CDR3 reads CASSFVLAPLHF. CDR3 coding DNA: TGTGCCAGCAGCTTCGTTTTAGCACCCCTCCACTTT.

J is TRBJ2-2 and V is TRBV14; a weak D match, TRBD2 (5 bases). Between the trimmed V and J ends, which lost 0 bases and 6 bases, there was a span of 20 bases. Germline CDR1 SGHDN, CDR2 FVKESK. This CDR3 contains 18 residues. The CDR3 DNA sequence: TGTGCCAGCAGCCAAGAGGGAATCTTGTGGCGGGCTTCCGGGGAGCTGTTTTTT. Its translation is CASSQEGILWRASGELFF.

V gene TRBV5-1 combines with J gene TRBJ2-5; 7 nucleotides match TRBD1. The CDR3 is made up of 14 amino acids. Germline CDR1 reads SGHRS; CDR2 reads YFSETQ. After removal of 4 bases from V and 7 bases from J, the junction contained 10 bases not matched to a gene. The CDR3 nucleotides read TGCGCCAGCAGCCCAGACAGGGATCCGCGGACCCAGTACTTC. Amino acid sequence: CASSPDRDPRTQYF.

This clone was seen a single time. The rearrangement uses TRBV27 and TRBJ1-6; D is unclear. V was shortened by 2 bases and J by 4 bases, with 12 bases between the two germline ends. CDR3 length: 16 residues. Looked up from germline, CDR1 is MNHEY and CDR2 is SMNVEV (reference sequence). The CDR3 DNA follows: TGTGCCAGCAGTTTAATAATGGGGAAATATAATTCACCCCTCCACTTT. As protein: CASSLIMGKYNSPLHF.

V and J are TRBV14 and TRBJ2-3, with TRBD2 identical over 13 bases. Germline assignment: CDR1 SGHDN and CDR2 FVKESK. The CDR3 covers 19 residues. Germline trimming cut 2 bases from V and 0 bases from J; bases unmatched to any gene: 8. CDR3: CASSQIPGLAGYSTDTQYF. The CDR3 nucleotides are TGTGCCAGCAGCCAAATTCCGGGACTAGCGGGGTATAGCACAGATACGCAGTATTTT.

The CDR3 loop reads CASSSQGAGANVLTF. The CDR3, as DNA: TGTGCCAGCAGCTCCCAGGGGGCTGGGGCCAACGTCCTGACTTTC. This chain joins TRBV5-4 and TRBJ2-6, with 7 bases that match TRBD1. There are 15 residues in the CDR3. In germline, CDR1 is SGHNT, CDR2 YYREEE (reference sequence). J was trimmed by 2 bases and V by 3 bases; bases with no gene match: 2.

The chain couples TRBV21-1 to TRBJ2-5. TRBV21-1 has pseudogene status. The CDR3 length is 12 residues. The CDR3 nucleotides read TGTGCCAGCAGCAAAAGGGTGAAGACCCAGTACTTC. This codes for CASSKRVKTQYF.

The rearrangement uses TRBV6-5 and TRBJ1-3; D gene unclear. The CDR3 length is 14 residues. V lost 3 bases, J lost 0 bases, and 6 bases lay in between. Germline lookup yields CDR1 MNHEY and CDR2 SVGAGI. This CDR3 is CASSYDVSGNTIYF. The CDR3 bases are TGTGCCAGCAGTTATGACGTCTCTGGAAACACCATATATTTT.